The 32 T cell receptor beta chains below all came from one sample that was sequenced in a study of blood T cells in healthy people across ages (dated by TCRdb to about 2015). The library was prepared using 5' RACE. The data were produced on an Illumina HiSeq 2500. A second PCR of roughly 7 to 12 cycles was run with a J-beta primer mix and a sample-barcoded 5' primer. TCRdb passed the public sequencing reads through fastp at Q25 and MiXCR, retaining productive beta sequences. Entries are consolidated by CDR3 protein sequence, retaining the most common genes and DNA. Recorded for this sample are about 1,500,000 distinct CDR3 sequences; under 30% of them occurred a single time. Of the sample, 7% to 9% is held by the ten largest clones. The source material was blood. The receptors originated from a woman younger than 45 in good health.

This clonotype was counted ten times or more. The CDR3 sequence is CASRDRDRGREQYF. The CDR3 DNA reads TGTGCCAGCAGGGACCGGGACAGGGGGCGCGAGCAGTACTTC. J is TRBJ2-7 and V is TRBV5-5, with 12 bases fitting TRBD1. This CDR3 region has 14 residues. With 5 bases clipped from V and 6 bases from J, the junction kept 6 bases outside the gene matches. The germline V gene has CDR1 SGHKS and CDR2 YYEKEE (reference sequence).

Of note for this clonotype: A single base separates this from a much larger clone, so it may be a read error. This chain joins TRBV25-1 and TRBJ2-5; TRBD2 aligns across 8 bases. The CDR3 totals 17 residues. The ends lost 3 bases at V and 4 bases at J; junction bases unmatched: 13. CDR1 and CDR2 from the germline V gene are MGHDK and SYGVNS. CDR3 sequence (DNA): TGTGCCAGCAGTGAGTCCGCGGGGGGTGCCATTGGAGAGACCCAGTACTTC. Its translation: CASSESAGGAIGETQYF.

About this clonotype itself: The junction departs from germline at one end; a sequencing error may be responsible. The gene calls are TRBV27 and TRBJ1-5; D is possibly TRBD1 (6 bases). Per the germline V gene, CDR1 is MNHEY and CDR2 is SMNVEV (reference sequence). The CDR3 is 14 amino acids. CDR3 coding DNA: TGTACCAGCAGTTTACTGGGGGCCGGGCAGCCCCAGCATTTT. As protein: CTSSLLGAGQPQHF.

This clonotype has only a few counts. One end of the junction is discordant with germline, which a read error may explain. The chain carries TRBV5-5 and TRBJ2-2; D gene unclear. Looked up from germline, CDR1 is SGHKS and CDR2 is YYEKEE (reference sequence). This CDR3 contains 12 residues. The CDR3 sequence is CAGSLAEGELFF. The CDR3 DNA is TGTGCCGGCAGCTTGGCCGAGGGGGAGCTGTTTTTT.

V and J are TRBV12-3 or TRBV12-4 and TRBJ1-2; D perhaps matches TRBD1 (5 bases). There are 14 residues in the CDR3. V lost 5 bases and J 2 bases, leaving 12 bases between the germline ends. Written as DNA, the CDR3 is TGTGCCAGCAGTAATCCGGGACGGAACTATGGCTACACCTTC. Amino acids: CASSNPGRNYGYTF.

The rearrangement links TRBV28 to TRBJ2-7, with D perhaps TRBD1 or TRBD2 (5 bases each). The V and J ends lost 10 bases and 1 base respectively, with 17 bases between them. Germline CDR1 reads MDHEN; CDR2 reads SYDVKM. CDR3 length: 14 residues. The CDR3 sequence is CATKRGDESYEQYF. The CDR3 coding sequence is TGTGCCACTAAAAGAGGGGACGAGTCCTACGAGCAGTACTTC.

This clonotype was observed at least ten times. The chain combines TRBV7-9 with TRBJ2-7, with a weak D call TRBD1 (5 bases). This CDR3 comprises 14 residues. The V end lost 2 bases, the J end lost 0 bases, and 8 bases lay between the germline ends. CDR1 SEHNR and CDR2 FQNEAQ come from the germline V gene (reference sequence). Written as DNA, the CDR3 is TGTGCCAGCAGCTTACAGGGCCCCTCCTACGAGCAGTACTTC. Translating gives CASSLQGPSYEQYF.

This clonotype was picked up a small number of times. The chain couples TRBV5-1 to TRBJ2-5; the D gene is possibly TRBD2 (6 bases). Germline values: CDR1 SGHRS, CDR2 YFSETQ. This CDR3 has 16 amino acids. V lost 2 bases to trimming and J lost 5 bases, with 19 bases between them. The CDR3 coding sequence is TGCGCCAGCAGCTTTGGCGGGGCCACCGCGTGGGAGACCCAGTACTTC. The encoded protein is CASSFGGATAWETQYF. Drawing the rest from reference TRBV5-1 and TRBJ2-5, the complete variable domain is KAGVTQTPRYLIKTRGQQVTLSCSPISGHRSVSWYQQTPGQGLQFLFEYFSETQRNKGNFPGRFSGRQFSNSRSEMNVSTLELGDSALYLCASSFGGATAWETQYFGPGTRLLVL.

This clonotype has a handful of counts. V and J are TRBV6-1 and TRBJ2-5; tentatively, D is TRBD1 or TRBD2 (5 bases each). The germline V and J ends were trimmed by 9 bases and 2 bases, with 16 bases remaining between them. Per the germline V gene, CDR1 is MNHNS and CDR2 is SASEGT. The CDR3 is 14 residues long. The CDR3: CARVPGRLQETQYF. CDR3 bases: TGTGCCAGGGTCCCGGGACGGCTTCAAGAGACCCAGTACTTC.

This clonotype was picked up a small number of times. This chain connects TRBV5-1 to TRBJ1-2; TRBD1 aligns across 7 bases. The CDR3 covers 15 residues. CDR1 is SGHRS, CDR2 YFSETQ, per germline. The ends lost 5 bases at V and 3 bases at J; junction bases unmatched: 10. This CDR3 is CASRLSSGTDYGYTF. CDR3 DNA sequence: TGCGCCAGCAGGCTCTCCTCCGGGACAGACTATGGCTACACCTTC. Full variable domain (remainder filled in from reference TRBV5-1 and TRBJ1-2): KAGVTQTPRYLIKTRGQQVTLSCSPISGHRSVSWYQQTPGQGLQFLFEYFSETQRNKGNFPGRFSGRQFSNSRSEMNVSTLELGDSALYLCASRLSSGTDYGYTFGSGTRLTVV.

V is TRBV20-1 and J is TRBJ1-2; D is undetermined. V was cut by 6 bases and J by 3 bases, with 8 bases left in between. CDR3 size: 11 residues. Germline loops: CDR1 DFQATT, CDR2 SNEGSKA (reference sequence). The CDR3: CSATAHYGYTF. The CDR3, as DNA: TGCAGTGCCACGGCCCACTATGGCTACACCTTC.

The chain combines TRBV7-9 with TRBJ2-2; D gene ambiguous. The germline V gene has CDR1 SEHNR and CDR2 FQNEAQ (reference sequence). V gave up 4 bases and J gave up 1 base, with 7 bases separating them. The CDR3 runs to 14 residues. In DNA, the CDR3 is TGTGCCAGCAGCTGGTACGGGAACACCGGGGAGCTGTTTTTT. This sequence encodes CASSWYGNTGELFF.

This clonotype was counted between two and nine times. The chain combines TRBV5-1 with TRBJ2-5; D might be TRBD1 (8 bases). Trimming shortened V by 2 bases and J by 1 base, and 15 bases separated the two germline ends. CDR3 length equals 16 residues. Germline CDR1 and CDR2: SGHRS and YFSETQ. CDR3 region: CASSFGQGGFQETQYF. CDR3 DNA: TGCGCCAGCAGCTTCGGACAGGGAGGGTTCCAAGAGACCCAGTACTTC.

There are a few counts of this clonotype. The genes are TRBV7-9 and TRBJ2-5, with D perhaps assigned TRBD1 or TRBD2 (5 bases each). The germline V and J ends were trimmed by 10 bases and 1 base, with 10 bases remaining between them. Germline V gene sequence: CDR1 SEHNR, CDR2 FQNEAQ (reference sequence). The CDR3 is 12 amino acids. The CDR3 DNA sequence: TGTGCCACTAGGGGAGCCCAAGAGACCCAGTACTTC. Protein: CATRGAQETQYF.

This clonotype has a count of ten or more. V and J are TRBV2 and TRBJ2-7; D is unresolved. Deletions cut 7 bases from V and 2 bases from J, with 15 bases between. Germline V gene data show CDR1 as SNHLY and CDR2 as FYNNEI. The CDR3 runs to 14 residues. CDR3 amino acids: CASTYRLTTYEQYF. In DNA, the CDR3 is TGTGCCAGCACTTATCGGCTTACAACCTACGAGCAGTACTTC.

This clonotype was seen a handful of times. The genes are TRBV20-1 and TRBJ2-3; 9 nucleotides align to TRBD2. Germline-derived CDR1 and CDR2 are DFQATT and SNEGSKA (reference sequence). With V trimmed by 6 bases and J by 7 bases, 14 bases remained unmatched. There are 15 residues in the CDR3. The CDR3 here is CSAQAGTSSLHTQYF. For the CDR3, the DNA is TGCAGTGCGCAGGCTGGGACTAGCAGTCTCCATACGCAGTATTTT.

The chain combines TRBV6-1 with TRBJ2-3, with 12 bases identical to TRBD2. This CDR3 is 15 amino acids long. V was clipped by 9 bases and J by 4 bases; unmatched bases: 8. Germline V gene data show CDR1 as MNHNS and CDR2 as SASEGT. CDR3 loop: CASSRLAGASDTQYF. In DNA, the CDR3 is TGTGCCAGTTCCAGACTAGCGGGGGCGTCAGATACGCAGTATTTT.

In its sample, this clonotype was seen a few times. This chain uses TRBV5-1 with TRBJ2-5, with 9 bases identical to TRBD2. Germline V lookup: CDR1 SGHRS, CDR2 YFSETQ. J was trimmed by 2 bases and V by 7 bases; bases with no gene match: 9. The CDR3 runs 15 residues. This CDR3 is CASRLAGGGQETQYF. The CDR3 DNA sequence: TGCGCCAGCCGACTGGCGGGAGGGGGGCAAGAGACCCAGTACTTC.

A few counts support this clonotype. The chain combines TRBV29-1 with TRBJ1-4, with a weak D call TRBD1 (5 bases). The CDR3 extends over 13 amino acids. Trimming shortened V by 6 bases and J by 5 bases, and 13 bases separated the two germline ends. CDR1 is SQVTM and CDR2 is ANQGSEA in the germline V gene. The CDR3 region is CSVLGPGNEKLFF. Here the CDR3 DNA reads TGCAGCGTGCTGGGACCGGGGAATGAAAAACTGTTTTTT.

V is TRBV30 and J is TRBJ1-2; the D gene is possibly TRBD1 (6 bases). The CDR3 is 11 residues long. The V gene lost 3 bases and the J gene lost 8 bases, with 10 bases spanning the gap. Per the germline V gene, CDR1 is GTSNPN and CDR2 is SVGIG (reference sequence). The CDR3 DNA follows: TGTGCCTGGAGCACAGGGCAGGGCTACACCTTC. Its translation is CAWSTGQGYTF.

This clonotype has just a few counts. This sequence joins TRBV20-1 and TRBJ1-2; D perhaps matches TRBD1 (6 bases). V lost 2 bases to trimming and J lost 2 bases, with 18 bases between them. Per the germline V gene, CDR1 is DFQATT and CDR2 is SNEGSKA (reference sequence). The CDR3 totals 16 residues. This CDR3 reads CSARNPQGILNYGYTF. CDR3 DNA: TGCAGTGCTAGAAACCCTCAGGGGATTCTGAACTATGGCTACACCTTC.

The V and J genes are TRBV20-1 and TRBJ2-3; 9 nucleotides match TRBD2. Unmatched junction bases numbered 17, after V lost 6 bases and J lost 7 bases. Germline CDR1 DFQATT, CDR2 SNEGSKA (reference sequence). This CDR3 is 16 amino acids long. The CDR3 region is CSAASQAGGPGYTQYF. CDR3 bases: TGCAGTGCCGCATCGCAGGCGGGGGGGCCGGGGTATACGCAGTATTTT.

Comments on this clonotype: Since a much larger clone is just one base distant, this may be a read error. The genes are TRBV10-3 and TRBJ2-4, with D unresolved. Germline loops: CDR1 ENHRY, CDR2 SYGVKD. The CDR3 totals 18 residues. V was clipped by 1 base and J by 13 bases, with 29 bases between them. CDR3: CAISELLSTLRSYNEQYF. As DNA, the CDR3 is TGTGCCATCAGTGAGTTGCTTTCTACTCTAAGGTCCTACAATGAGCAGTACTTC.

This clonotype came up a few times. The chain links TRBV7-2 to TRBJ2-5, with D tentatively TRBD1 (5 bases). CDR1 and CDR2 (germline): SGHTA, FQGNSA. V lost 4 bases and J lost 2, with 8 bases in between. The CDR3 is 13 amino acids. This CDR3 is CASSWTHQETQYF. The CDR3 DNA reads TGTGCCAGCAGCTGGACACATCAAGAGACCCAGTACTTC.

This clonotype was detected a few times. This chain uses TRBV20-1 with TRBJ1-2; D possibly corresponds to TRBD1 (5 bases). The CDR3 consists of 14 residues. Trimming left V 0 bases short and J 4 bases short, with 12 bases between. In germline, CDR1 is DFQATT, CDR2 SNEGSKA (reference sequence). This CDR3 is CSARDPGGVYGYTF. CDR3 in DNA: TGCAGTGCTAGAGATCCAGGAGGGGTCTATGGCTACACCTTC.

This clonotype was found a few times. The chain uses TRBV10-2 and TRBJ2-1; no clear D gene. The CDR3 sequence is 15 residues long. Germline V gene data show CDR1 as WSHSY and CDR2 as SAAADI. V lost 1 base and J 5 bases, leaving 12 bases between the germline ends. The CDR3 DNA reads TGCGCCAGCAGTGAGTTGGGGAAACACAACAATGAGCAGTTCTTC. Translating it yields CASSELGKHNNEQFF.

The rearrangement links TRBV9 to TRBJ2-3; no clear D. This CDR3 has 14 residues. V lost 0 bases, J lost 3 bases, and 8 bases lay in between. Germline V gives CDR1 SGDLS, CDR2 YYNGEE. Here the CDR3 DNA reads TGTGCCAGCAGCGTAGGCTGGGTGACAGATACGCAGTATTTT. It codes for CASSVGWVTDTQYF.

Regarding this clonotype: One end of the junction is discordant with germline, which a read error may explain. The gene calls are TRBV6-6 and TRBJ1-5, with D unclear. Germline V gene lookup returns CDR1 MNHNY and CDR2 SVGAGI (reference sequence). The CDR3 loop spans 17 amino acids. The CDR3 spells CASSYSDGGFGNQPQHF. CDR3 bases: TGTGCCAGCAGCTACTCGGACGGAGGGTTCGGCAATCAGCCTCAGCATTTT.

The V gene is TRBV7-9, the J gene TRBJ1-5; D possibly corresponds to TRBD1 (6 bases). The V end was cut by 5 bases, the J end by 5 bases, with 13 bases between. The CDR3 loop spans 14 amino acids. Per the germline V gene, CDR1 is SEHNR and CDR2 is FQNEAQ (reference sequence). The CDR3 DNA is TGTGCCAGCAGCGTAGGGGGGGGCCATCAGCCCCAGCATTTT. It is translated as CASSVGGGHQPQHF.

The V call is TRBV11-2, the J call TRBJ2-2; 8 bases match TRBD1. In germline, CDR1 is SGHAT, CDR2 FQNNGV. The CDR3 contains 17 residues. Losses at the gene ends were 7 bases for V and 4 bases for J; bases not matched to a gene: 14. CDR3 sequence reads: CASTLPDRGGPTGELFF. CDR3 nucleotide sequence: TGTGCCAGCACCCTTCCCGACAGGGGTGGACCCACCGGGGAGCTGTTTTTT.

This chain joins TRBV2 and TRBJ2-1, with D possibly TRBD1 on 7 matching bases. The CDR3 extends over 15 amino acids. The V gene's germline CDR1 is SNHLY and CDR2 FYNNEI. V gave up 3 bases and J gave up 4 bases, with 13 bases separating them. The CDR3 is CASSEPQGGYNEQFF. The CDR3, as DNA: TGTGCCAGCAGTGAGCCCCAGGGGGGATACAATGAGCAGTTCTTC.

This clonotype was detected a few times. The rearrangement uses TRBV20-1 and TRBJ2-5, with TRBD1 identical over 7 bases. CDR3 size: 15 residues. Germline values: CDR1 DFQATT, CDR2 SNEGSKA (reference sequence). The V segment lost 1 base and the J segment 5 bases; nucleotides outside the gene matches: 10. CDR3 loop: CSARGNTGAPETQYF. The CDR3 DNA follows: TGCAGTGCTAGAGGGAACACAGGGGCCCCCGAGACCCAGTACTTC.